Below are 26 T cell receptor beta chains sequenced from a single sample in a study of patients and donors after allogeneic stem cell transplantation (dated by TCRdb to the early 2020s). Library preparation employed RT-PCR. This sample was sequenced with a NextSeq 550. TCRdb itself trimmed the public reads at Q25 with fastp, ran MiXCR and retained productive beta chains. Identical CDR3 protein sequences are pooled into one entry, listed with their most common genes and DNA. The sample contains hundreds of thousands of distinct CDR3 sequences, around 16% of them found a single time. The ten largest account for around 7.2% of the sample. The sample consisted of blood, either unsorted or a sorted T cell fraction (not recorded which). The receptor set was obtained from a human donor who was either an allogeneic HSCT recipient or a stem cell or donor lymphocyte infusion donor (not recorded which). It is not recorded whose cells these are; they may come from a transplant donor.

The gene calls are TRBV3-1 and TRBJ2-1; TRBD2 matches at 7 bases. The V and J ends lost 1 base and 8 bases, in that order; junction bases with no gene match: 14. Germline CDR1 and CDR2: LGHDT and YNNKEL (reference sequence). The CDR3 spans 17 residues. DNA for the CDR3: TGTGCCAGCAGCCAAGGAGGCGGACTAGGAGTGAGACATGAGCAGTTCTTC. The encoded protein is CASSQGGGLGVRHEQFF.

This clonotype has only a few counts. V usage is TRBV2 and J usage is TRBJ1-5; 7 bases are a match to TRBD1. The V gene's germline CDR1 is SNHLY and CDR2 FYNNEI. The length of the CDR3 is 16 residues. V shed 2 bases and J 6 bases; nucleotides not matched to a gene: 10. As DNA, the CDR3 is TGTGCCAGCAGTGAATTCCAGGAGGGGGCAGGTCAGCCCCAGCATTTT. This translates into CASSEFQEGAGQPQHF.

This sequence joins TRBV20-1 and TRBJ2-3; D remains unclear. Deletions cut 6 bases from V and 8 bases from J, with 18 bases between. Germline values: CDR1 DFQATT, CDR2 SNEGSKA (reference sequence). This CDR3 is 13 amino acids long. The chain's CDR3 is CSATALASATQYF. The CDR3 DNA sequence: TGCAGTGCCACCGCCTTGGCGTCAGCTACGCAGTATTTT.

This clonotype was counted between two and nine times. An end of the junction does not agree with germline; a read error may underlie this. The CDR3 nucleotides read TGTGCCAGCAGCCTAGCTAGCGGGTTTTCCAATGAGCAGTTCTTC. Protein product: CASSLASGFSNEQFF. The genes are TRBV7-6 and TRBJ2-1; 8 nucleotides agree with TRBD2. From germline, CDR1 is SGHVS and CDR2 FNYEAQ. This CDR3 is 15 amino acids long.

The genes are TRBV19 and TRBJ1-1; D is perhaps TRBD1 (5 bases). The CDR3 extends over 13 amino acids. V gave up 3 bases and J gave up 7 bases, with 12 bases separating them. Germline CDR1 LNHDA, CDR2 SQIVND (reference sequence). DNA for the CDR3: TGTGCCAGTAGTATTCGGGGGGTCAGTGAAGCTTTCTTT. Translating gives CASSIRGVSEAFF.

The chain has TRBV5-1 and TRBJ1-1; 7 bases are a match to TRBD1. V lost 2 bases and J lost 4; bases outside the gene matches: 11. CDR3 size: 16 residues. CDR1 SGHRS and CDR2 YFSETQ come from the germline V gene. The CDR3 DNA sequence: TGCGCCAGCAGCTTTGGACAGGCCCCAGGGTCCACTGAAGCTTTCTTT. This sequence encodes CASSFGQAPGSTEAFF.

V and J are TRBV11-1 and TRBJ1-2, with no clear D. The CDR3 is made up of 18 amino acids. Germline assignment: CDR1 SGHAT and CDR2 FQDESV (reference sequence). Between the trimmed V and J ends, which lost 5 bases and 2 bases, there was a span of 24 bases. The CDR3 DNA reads TGTGCCAGCAGCGGTAAAGGTGTCAGAAGCAAAGTAAACTATGGCTACACCTTC. As protein: CASSGKGVRSKVNYGYTF.

In its sample, this clonotype was seen a few times. The chain is built from TRBV15 and TRBJ2-5, with unresolved D. Germline V CDR1 and CDR2: LNHNV, YYDKDF (reference sequence). V shed 5 bases and J shed 4 bases, with 20 bases lying between them. The CDR3 has 16 amino acids. CDR3 sequence reads: CATSPQDCGYGETQYF. Written as DNA, the CDR3 is TGTGCCACCAGCCCTCAAGACTGTGGCTACGGAGAGACCCAGTACTTC.

At least ten counts were recorded for this clonotype. The chain uses TRBV7-9 and TRBJ2-3; no clear D gene. The CDR3 totals 13 residues. V lost 4 bases and J 4 bases, leaving 9 bases between the germline ends. Germline-derived CDR1 and CDR2 are SEHNR and FQNEAQ (reference sequence). CDR3 protein: CASSSSGSDTQYF. CDR3 sequence (DNA): TGTGCCAGCAGCTCGTCGGGTTCAGATACGCAGTATTTT.

This clonotype was recorded at least ten times. The V gene is TRBV12-3 or TRBV12-4, the J gene TRBJ1-2; D is undetermined. The CDR3 length is 11 residues. Trimming pared 2 bases from V and 7 bases from J, leaving 5 bases between. Here the CDR3 DNA reads TGTGCCAGCAGTTTATCCGCTGGCTACACCTTC. It translates to CASSLSAGYTF.

The genes are TRBV5-1 and TRBJ1-1; the D gene is possibly TRBD1 (5 bases). Trimming stripped 0 bases from V and 8 bases from J, with 11 bases between. Germline V gene sequence: CDR1 SGHRS, CDR2 YFSETQ. This CDR3 comprises 13 residues. DNA of the CDR3: TGCGCCAGCAGCTTGGCCAGGGCGCGGGAAGCTTTCTTT. Its translation is CASSLARAREAFF.

This rearrangement joins TRBV27 to TRBJ2-5; D is unclear. Looked up from germline, CDR1 is MNHEY and CDR2 is SMNVEV (reference sequence). Trimming cost V 2 bases and J 0 bases, with 13 bases left between them. The CDR3 is 16 residues long. CDR3: CASSLGLLPNQETQYF. Here the CDR3 DNA reads TGTGCCAGCAGTTTAGGTCTCCTACCCAACCAAGAGACCCAGTACTTC.

The gene calls are TRBV4-3 and TRBJ1-6; D uncertain. Per the germline V gene, CDR1 is LGHNA and CDR2 is YSLEER. Trimming removed 0 bases at V and 6 bases at J, with 12 bases between. This CDR3 spans 16 amino acids. This CDR3 is CASSQDRVVLNSPLHF. DNA of the CDR3: TGCGCCAGCAGCCAAGACCGGGTGGTCCTTAATTCACCCCTCCACTTT.

The rearrangement joins TRBV4-1 to TRBJ2-7; TRBD2 agrees at 9 bases. Per the germline V gene, CDR1 is MGHRA and CDR2 is YSYEKL. The CDR3 extends over 15 amino acids. V shed 4 bases and J 4 bases; nucleotides not matched to a gene: 8. The DNA for the CDR3 is TGCGCCAGCAGCCGGCGACTAGCGGCGTGGTACGAGCAGTACTTC. Encoded protein: CASSRRLAAWYEQYF.

In this sample, this clonotype turned up a few times. The chain couples TRBV4-3 to TRBJ1-1, with 8 nucleotides matching TRBD1. Germline V gene data show CDR1 as LGHNA and CDR2 as YSLEER. J lost 6 bases, V lost 4 bases, and 7 bases had no gene match. This CDR3 comprises 14 residues. The chain's CDR3 is CASSLDRGRAEAFF. CDR3 bases: TGCGCCAGCAGCCTAGACAGGGGCCGCGCTGAAGCTTTCTTT.

The chain employs TRBV4-2 and TRBJ2-7; D is ambiguous. Germline lookup yields CDR1 LGHNA and CDR2 YNFKEQ. This CDR3 region has 15 residues. Trimming removed 0 bases at V and 4 bases at J, with 13 bases between. The CDR3 here is CASSQDAQETYEQYF. The CDR3 DNA reads as TGTGCCAGCAGCCAAGATGCCCAGGAGACTTACGAGCAGTACTTC.

Only a few counts were recorded for this clonotype. J is TRBJ2-1 and V is TRBV5-1; TRBD2 agrees at 9 bases. The ends lost 2 bases at V and 6 bases at J; junction bases unmatched: 15. Germline V CDR1 and CDR2: SGHRS, YFSETQ. The CDR3 has 18 amino acids. The CDR3 DNA reads TGCGCCAGCAGCTTTGACCCCTTTGGAGCGGGAGGCGCCAATGAGCAGTTCTTC. This translates into CASSFDPFGAGGANEQFF. Filled out from reference TRBV5-1 and TRBJ2-1, the complete variable domain reads KAGVTQTPRYLIKTRGQQVTLSCSPISGHRSVSWYQQTPGQGLQFLFEYFSETQRNKGNFPGRFSGRQFSNSRSEMNVSTLELGDSALYLCASSFDPFGAGGANEQFFGPGTRLTVL.

The chain employs TRBV15 and TRBJ2-7; the D gene is possibly TRBD1 (5 bases). The V end lost 4 bases, the J end lost 2 bases, and 9 bases lay between the germline ends. From germline, CDR1 is LNHNV and CDR2 YYDKDF (reference sequence). The CDR3 is 13 amino acids. CDR3 DNA sequence: TGTGCCACCAGCACCGGACAAGCCTACGAGCAGTACTTC. Translating it yields CATSTGQAYEQYF.

This clonotype occurred a few times. The chain joins TRBV5-4 to TRBJ1-6; D gene unclear. This CDR3 comprises 14 residues. V lost 4 bases to trimming and J lost 5 bases, with 10 bases between them. Germline loops: CDR1 SGHNT, CDR2 YYREEE (reference sequence). The CDR3 region is CASSQPLDNSPLHF. Here the CDR3 DNA reads TGTGCCAGCAGCCAACCCTTGGATAATTCACCCCTCCACTTT.

CDR3: CATSRDPGAILHNPYEQYF. CDR3 in DNA: TGTGCCACCAGCAGAGATCCGGGGGCTATACTACATAACCCCTACGAGCAGTACTTC. This chain connects TRBV15 to TRBJ2-7; D could derive from TRBD1 or TRBD2 (6 bases each). Trimming shortened V by 0 bases and J by 2 bases, and 23 bases separated the two germline ends. The CDR3 runs to 19 residues. Germline lookup yields CDR1 LNHNV and CDR2 YYDKDF (reference sequence).

The chain couples TRBV11-2 to TRBJ2-5, with D perhaps TRBD2 (6 bases). Trimming cost V 5 bases and J 5 bases, with 15 bases left between them. Per germline, CDR1 SGHAT and CDR2 FQNNGV. This CDR3 has 14 amino acids. The CDR3 sequence: CASSPNGGTETQYF. The CDR3 bases are TGTGCCAGCAGCCCCAATGGGGGGACGGAGACCCAGTACTTC. The full variable domain, rest sourced from reference TRBV11-2 and TRBJ2-5, is EAGVAQSPRYKIIEKRQSVAFWCNPISGHATLYWYQQILGQGPKLLIQFQNNGVVDDSQLPKDRFSAERLKGVDSTLKIQPAKLEDSAVYLCASSPNGGTETQYFGPGTRLLVL.

The genes are TRBV27 and TRBJ1-6, with 7 positions matching TRBD1. The V gene's germline CDR1 is MNHEY and CDR2 SMNVEV (reference sequence). This CDR3 contains 17 residues. The ends lost 4 bases at V and 3 bases at J; junction bases unmatched: 9. This chain's CDR3 is CASSSLRGTDYNSPLHF. CDR3 in DNA: TGTGCCAGCAGTTCTCTCCGTGGGACAGACTATAATTCACCCCTCCACTTT.

The rearrangement joins TRBV4-3 to TRBJ2-3; D possibly matches TRBD1 or TRBD2 (6 bases each). Germline values: CDR1 LGHNA, CDR2 YSLEER. Trimming pared 0 bases from V and 7 bases from J, leaving 20 bases between. The CDR3 runs 17 residues. The CDR3 is CASSQDGLGGRVYTQYF. In nucleotides, the CDR3 is TGCGCCAGCAGCCAAGATGGCTTGGGGGGCCGTGTTTATACGCAGTATTTT.

The chain carries TRBV11-2 and TRBJ2-2; a possible D gene is TRBD2 (6 bases). Trimming left V 1 base short and J 7 bases short, with 13 bases between. CDR1 and CDR2 from the germline V gene are SGHAT and FQNNGV. This CDR3 comprises 15 residues. CDR3 amino acids: CASSLVGREIGELFF. CDR3 in DNA: TGTGCCAGCAGCTTAGTAGGACGGGAGATCGGGGAGCTGTTTTTT.

This clonotype was counted many times. The chain joins TRBV5-1 to TRBJ2-7; 10 bases fit TRBD1. This CDR3 is built from 15 residues. Per the germline V gene, CDR1 is SGHRS and CDR2 is YFSETQ. V trimming: 4 bases; J trimming: 3 bases; junction bases outside the gene matches: 7. CDR3 DNA: TGCGCCAGCAGCAGCGGGACAGGGGTGGTCTACGAGCAGTACTTC. Residues: CASSSGTGVVYEQYF.

The V and J genes are TRBV6-2 or TRBV6-3 and TRBJ2-1; a possible D gene is TRBD2 (5 bases). V was trimmed by 2 bases and J by 11 bases, leaving 10 bases between them. Germline CDR1 and CDR2: MNHEY and SVGEGT. This CDR3 is 12 amino acids long. The chain's CDR3 is CASSYLAGKQFF. The DNA for the CDR3 is TGTGCCAGCAGTTACCTAGCCGGAAAGCAGTTCTTC.